This T cell receptor beta chain is drawn from a study of blood T cells in healthy people across ages. Germline CDR1 and CDR2: SGHTA and FQGTGA. The CDR3 spans 16 residues. J gave up 4 bases and V 8 bases, and 13 bases lay outside the gene matches. This clonotype was recorded at least ten times. Through a sample-barcoded 5' primer and a J-beta primer mix, a second PCR was run for roughly 7 to 11 cycles. One entry per CDR3 protein, called by TCRdb with MiXCR from the 5' RACE reads. The table lists more than 900,000 distinct CDR3 sequences, 25% to 30% of them singletons, with roughly 10% in the top ten. The sample was also reused in another study, on T cells of mothers and their children.

Sequenced: blood. The TCR originated in a woman aged 40 to 50 in good health. V and J are TRBV7-3 and TRBJ2-3; 9 bases match TRBD1. CDR3 sequence: CASALGGTGWADTQYF. CDR3 coding DNA: TGTGCCAGCGCCCTCGGCGGGACAGGGTGGGCAGATACGCAGTATTTT.